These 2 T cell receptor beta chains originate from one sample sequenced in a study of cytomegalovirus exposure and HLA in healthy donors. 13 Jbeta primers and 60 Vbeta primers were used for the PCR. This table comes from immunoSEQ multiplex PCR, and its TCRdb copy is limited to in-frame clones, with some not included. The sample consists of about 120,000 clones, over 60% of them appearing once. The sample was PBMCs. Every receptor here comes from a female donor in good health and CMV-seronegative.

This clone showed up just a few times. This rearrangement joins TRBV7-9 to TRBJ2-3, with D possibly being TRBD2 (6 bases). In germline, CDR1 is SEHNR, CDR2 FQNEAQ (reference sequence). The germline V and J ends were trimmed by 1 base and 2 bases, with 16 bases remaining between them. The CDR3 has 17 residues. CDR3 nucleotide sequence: TGTGCCAGCAGCTTAGTTGCGCGGGGATGGGCCACAGATACGCAGTATTTT. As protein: CASSLVARGWATDTQYF.

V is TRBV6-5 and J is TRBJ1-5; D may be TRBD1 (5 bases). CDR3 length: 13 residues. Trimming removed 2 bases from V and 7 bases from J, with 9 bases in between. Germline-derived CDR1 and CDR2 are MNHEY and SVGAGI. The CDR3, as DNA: TGTGCCAGCAGTTACGCAGGGCGCCAGCCCCAGCATTTT. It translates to CASSYAGRQPQHF.